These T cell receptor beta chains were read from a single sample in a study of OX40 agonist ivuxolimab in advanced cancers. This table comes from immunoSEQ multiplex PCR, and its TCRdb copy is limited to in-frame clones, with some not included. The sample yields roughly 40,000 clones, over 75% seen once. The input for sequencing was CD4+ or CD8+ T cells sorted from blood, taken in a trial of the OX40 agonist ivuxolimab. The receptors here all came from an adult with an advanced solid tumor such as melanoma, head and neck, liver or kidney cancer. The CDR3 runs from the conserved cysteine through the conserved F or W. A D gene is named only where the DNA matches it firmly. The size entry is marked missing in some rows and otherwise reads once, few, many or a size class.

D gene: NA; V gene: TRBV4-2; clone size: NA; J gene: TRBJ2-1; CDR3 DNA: TGTGCCAGCAGCCAAGGGGATTTAACGGGTACTGAAGGGCAGTTCTTC; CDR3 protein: CASSQGDLTGTEGQFF
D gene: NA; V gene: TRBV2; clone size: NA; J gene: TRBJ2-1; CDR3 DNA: TGTGCCAGCAGTGAGGGGAGGTTACCCTACAATGAGCAGTTCTTC; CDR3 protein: CASSEGRLPYNEQFF
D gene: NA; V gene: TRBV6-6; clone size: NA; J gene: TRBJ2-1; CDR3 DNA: TGTGCCAGCAGTTACGTAGAGCGGGCCCACAATGAGCAGTTCTTC; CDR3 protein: CASSYVERAHNEQFF
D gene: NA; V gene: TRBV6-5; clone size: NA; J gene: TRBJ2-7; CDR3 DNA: TGTGCCAGCTTGGGCAGCTCCTACGAGCAGTACTTC; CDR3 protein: CASLGSSYEQYF
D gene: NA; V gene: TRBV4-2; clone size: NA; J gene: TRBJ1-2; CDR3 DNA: TGTGCCAGCAGCCAAGGGAGGTTAAGCGGCTACACCTTC; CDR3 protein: CASSQGRLSGYTF
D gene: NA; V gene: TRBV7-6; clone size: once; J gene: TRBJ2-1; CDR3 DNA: TGTGCCAGCAGCTTTTCAGGGGCTACCTACAATGAGCAGTTCTTC; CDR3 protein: CASSFSGATYNEQFF
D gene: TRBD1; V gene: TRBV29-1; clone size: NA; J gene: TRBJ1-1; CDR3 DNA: TGCAGCGTCCTCCAGGGGGCGAGGGGAACTGAAGCTTTCTTT; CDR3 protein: CSVLQGARGTEAFF
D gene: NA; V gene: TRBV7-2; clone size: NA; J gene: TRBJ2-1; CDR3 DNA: TGTGCCATTGAAGGGGCGGGGTACTACAATGAGCAGTTCTTC; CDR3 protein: CAIEGAGYYNEQFF
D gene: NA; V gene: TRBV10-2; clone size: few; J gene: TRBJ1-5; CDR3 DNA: TGCGCCAGCAGTGCCAGTAGCAATCAGCCCCAGCATTTT; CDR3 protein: CASSASSNQPQHF
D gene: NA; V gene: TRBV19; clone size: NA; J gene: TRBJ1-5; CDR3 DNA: TGTGCCAGTAGTATACAGGGTCAGCCCCAGCATTTT; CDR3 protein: CASSIQGQPQHF
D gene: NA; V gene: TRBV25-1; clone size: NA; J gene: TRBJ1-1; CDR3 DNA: TGTGCCAGCAGTGATACGACAGGATTTACTGAAGCTTTCTTT; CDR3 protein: CASSDTTGFTEAFF
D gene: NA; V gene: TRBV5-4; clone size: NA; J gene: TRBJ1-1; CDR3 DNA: TGTGCCAGCAGGACGGGACCGCTCACTGAAGCTTTCTTT; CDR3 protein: CASRTGPLTEAFF
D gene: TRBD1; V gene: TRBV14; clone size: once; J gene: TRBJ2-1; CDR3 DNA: TGTGCCAGCAGCCGTAGACAGGGTCCCTACAATGAGCAGTTCTTC; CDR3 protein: CASSRRQGPYNEQFF
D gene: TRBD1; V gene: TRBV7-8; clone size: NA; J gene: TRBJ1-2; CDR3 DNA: TGTGCCAGCAGCTTAGGGGCCGGGACAGGAGGGGCCTACTATGGCTACACCTTC; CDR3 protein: CASSLGAGTGGAYYGYTF
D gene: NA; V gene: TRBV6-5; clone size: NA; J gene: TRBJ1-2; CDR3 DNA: TGTGCCAGCAGTTACTCCTCGGGAGACAGACTTTATGGCTACACCTTC; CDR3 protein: CASSYSSGDRLYGYTF
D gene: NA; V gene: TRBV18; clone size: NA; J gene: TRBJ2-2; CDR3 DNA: TGTGCCAGCTCACAGCGAGAGGGGGAGCGTCGGGAGCTGTTTTTT; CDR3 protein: CASSQREGERRELFF
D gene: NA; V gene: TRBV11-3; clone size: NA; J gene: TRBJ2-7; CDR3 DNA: TGTGCCAGCAGCTTAGGGGCTGGCCGCTACGAGCAGTACTTC; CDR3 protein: CASSLGAGRYEQYF
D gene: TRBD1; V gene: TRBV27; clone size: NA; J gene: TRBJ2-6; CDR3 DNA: TGTGCCAGCTCCCCGACAGGGCCCTCTGGGGCCAACGTCCTGACTTTC; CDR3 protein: CASSPTGPSGANVLTF